This T cell receptor beta chain emerged from a study of T cell responses to AZD1222 COVID-19 vaccine. Findings and limits, study-wide: Only after the peak T cell response were repertoires sampled.

The V gene's germline CDR1 is MDHEN and CDR2 SYDVKM. V trimming: 3 bases; J trimming: 4 bases; junction bases outside the gene matches: 11. The CDR3 sequence is 17 residues long. Turning to this clone: Its antigen is as yet unknown.

Libraries were prepared by immunoSEQ multiplex PCR; TCRdb keeps only in-frame clonotypes and omits some of them. The data contain 140,000 to 150,000 clones, just under 95% of them seen just once; the ten biggest clones take up 9.5% to 15%. The sample consisted of peripheral blood, taken after recovery from COVID-19. J is TRBJ2-1 and V is TRBV28; 8 bases map to TRBD2. This receptor was identified in an adult who had recovered from COVID-19. The CDR3: CASSFSLFRGGYNEQFF. The CDR3 DNA reads TGTGCCAGCAGTTTTTCTTTATTTCGCGGGGGGTACAATGAGCAGTTCTTC.